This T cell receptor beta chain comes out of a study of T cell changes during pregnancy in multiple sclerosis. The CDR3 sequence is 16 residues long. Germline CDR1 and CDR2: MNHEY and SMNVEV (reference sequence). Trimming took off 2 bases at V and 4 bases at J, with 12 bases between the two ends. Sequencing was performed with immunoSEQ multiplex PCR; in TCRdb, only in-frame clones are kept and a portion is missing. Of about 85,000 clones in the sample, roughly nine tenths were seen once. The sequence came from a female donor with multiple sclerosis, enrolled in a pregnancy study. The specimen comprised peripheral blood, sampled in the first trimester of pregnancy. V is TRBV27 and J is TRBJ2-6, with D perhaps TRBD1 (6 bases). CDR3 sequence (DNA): TGTGCCAGCAGTTTACGGGCAGGGGTCGGGGCCAACGTCCTGACTTTC. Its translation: CASSLRAGVGANVLTF.